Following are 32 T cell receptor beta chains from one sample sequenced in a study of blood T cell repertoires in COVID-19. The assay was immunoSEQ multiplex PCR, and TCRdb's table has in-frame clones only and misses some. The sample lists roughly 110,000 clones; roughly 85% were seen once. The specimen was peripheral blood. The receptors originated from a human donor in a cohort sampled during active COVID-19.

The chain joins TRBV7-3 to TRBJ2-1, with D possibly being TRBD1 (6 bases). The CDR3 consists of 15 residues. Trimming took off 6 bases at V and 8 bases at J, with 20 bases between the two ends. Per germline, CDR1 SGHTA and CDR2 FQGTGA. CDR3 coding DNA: TGTGCCAGCAGTCTCGACAGGCCGGCGAACTATGAGCAGTTCTTC. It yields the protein CASSLDRPANYEQFF.

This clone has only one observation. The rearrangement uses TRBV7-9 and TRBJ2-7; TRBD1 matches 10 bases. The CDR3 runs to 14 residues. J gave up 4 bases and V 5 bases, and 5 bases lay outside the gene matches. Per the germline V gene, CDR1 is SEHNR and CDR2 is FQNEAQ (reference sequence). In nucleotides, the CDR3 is TGTGCCAGCAGCCAGGGACAGGGGCTATACGAGCAGTACTTC. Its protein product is CASSQGQGLYEQYF.

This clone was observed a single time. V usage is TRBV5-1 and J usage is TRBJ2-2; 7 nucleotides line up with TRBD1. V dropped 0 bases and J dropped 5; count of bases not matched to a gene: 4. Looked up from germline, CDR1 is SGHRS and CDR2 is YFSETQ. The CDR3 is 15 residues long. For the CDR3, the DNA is TGCGCCAGCAGCTTGGGTACAGGGGATACCGGGGAGCTGTTTTTT. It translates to CASSLGTGDTGELFF.

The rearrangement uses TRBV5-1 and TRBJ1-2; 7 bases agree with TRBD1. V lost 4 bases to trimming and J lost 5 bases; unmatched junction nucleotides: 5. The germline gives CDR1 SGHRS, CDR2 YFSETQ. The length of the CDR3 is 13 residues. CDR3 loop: CASSPDRVYGYTF. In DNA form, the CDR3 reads TGCGCCAGCAGCCCCGACAGGGTTTATGGCTACACCTTC.

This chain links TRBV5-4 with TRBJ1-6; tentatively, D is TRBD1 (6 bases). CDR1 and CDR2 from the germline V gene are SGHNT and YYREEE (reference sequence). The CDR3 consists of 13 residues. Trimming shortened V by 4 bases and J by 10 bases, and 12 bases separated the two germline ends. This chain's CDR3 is CASSPGEWSPLHF. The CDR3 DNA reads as TGTGCCAGCAGCCCAGGGGAGTGGTCACCCCTCCACTTT.

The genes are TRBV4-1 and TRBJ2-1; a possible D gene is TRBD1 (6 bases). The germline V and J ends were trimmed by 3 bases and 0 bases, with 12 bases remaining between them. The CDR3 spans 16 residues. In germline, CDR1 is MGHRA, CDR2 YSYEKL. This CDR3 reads CASSHRGGRSYNEQFF. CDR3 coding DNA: TGCGCCAGCAGCCACCGAGGGGGTCGCTCCTACAATGAGCAGTTCTTC.

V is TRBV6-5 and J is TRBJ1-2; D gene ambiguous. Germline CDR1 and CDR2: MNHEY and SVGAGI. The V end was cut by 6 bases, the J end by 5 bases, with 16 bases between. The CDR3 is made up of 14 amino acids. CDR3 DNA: TGTGCCAGCAGACCCTCGACGGAGGGATATGGCTACACCTTC. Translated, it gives CASRPSTEGYGYTF.

The CDR3 DNA reads as TGTGCCAGCAGCCTCCGACAGGGAGGTTTCCAAGAGACCCAGTACTTC. This codes for CASSLRQGGFQETQYF. The chain carries TRBV9 and TRBJ2-5, with D possibly TRBD1 on 7 matching bases. Germline CDR1 SGDLS, CDR2 YYNGEE. V shed 4 bases and J shed 1 base, with 17 bases lying between them. The CDR3 sequence is 16 residues long.

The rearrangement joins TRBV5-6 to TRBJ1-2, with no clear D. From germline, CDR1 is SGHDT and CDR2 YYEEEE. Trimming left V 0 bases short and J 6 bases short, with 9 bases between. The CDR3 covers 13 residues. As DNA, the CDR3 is TGTGCCAGCAGCTTGGGCACCGGGGATGGCTACACCTTC. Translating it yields CASSLGTGDGYTF.

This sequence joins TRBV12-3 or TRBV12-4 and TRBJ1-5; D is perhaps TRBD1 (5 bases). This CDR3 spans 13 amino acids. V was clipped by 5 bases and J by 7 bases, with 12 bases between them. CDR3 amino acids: CASSLTGGQPQHF. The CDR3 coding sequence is TGTGCCAGCAGTCTCACGGGGGGACAGCCCCAGCATTTT.

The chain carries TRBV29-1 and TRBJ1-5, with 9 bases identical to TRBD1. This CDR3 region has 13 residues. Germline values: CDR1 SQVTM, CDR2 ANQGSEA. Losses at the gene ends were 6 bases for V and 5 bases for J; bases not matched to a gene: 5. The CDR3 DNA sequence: TGCAGCGTCGCGGACAGGGGTGATCAGCCCCAGCATTTT. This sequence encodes CSVADRGDQPQHF.

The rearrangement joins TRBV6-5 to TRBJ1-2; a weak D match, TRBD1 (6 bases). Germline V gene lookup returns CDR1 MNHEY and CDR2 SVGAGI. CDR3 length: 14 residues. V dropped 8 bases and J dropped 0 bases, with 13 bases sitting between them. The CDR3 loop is CASLMDRANYGYTF. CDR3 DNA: TGTGCCAGCTTGATGGACAGAGCTAACTATGGCTACACCTTC.

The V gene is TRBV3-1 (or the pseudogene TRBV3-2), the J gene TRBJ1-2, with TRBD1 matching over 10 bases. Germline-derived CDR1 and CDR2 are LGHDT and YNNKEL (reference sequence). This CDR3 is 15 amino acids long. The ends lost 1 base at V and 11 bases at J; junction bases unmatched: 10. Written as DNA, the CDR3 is TGTGCCAGCAGCCAAGTCTACGGGACAGGGGCGGGATACACCTTC. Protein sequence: CASSQVYGTGAGYTF.

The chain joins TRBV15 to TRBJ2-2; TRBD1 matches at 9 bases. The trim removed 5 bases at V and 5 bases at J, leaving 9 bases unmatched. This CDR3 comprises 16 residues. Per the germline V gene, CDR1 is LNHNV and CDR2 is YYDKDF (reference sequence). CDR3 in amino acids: CATSRATGGRTGELFF. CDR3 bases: TGTGCCACCAGCCGGGCGACAGGGGGACGGACCGGGGAGCTGTTTTTT.

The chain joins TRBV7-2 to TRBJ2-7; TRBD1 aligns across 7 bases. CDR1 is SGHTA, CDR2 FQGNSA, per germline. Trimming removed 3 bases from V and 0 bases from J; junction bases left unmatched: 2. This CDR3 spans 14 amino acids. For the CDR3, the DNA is TGTGCCAGCAGCTTTGACAGGGTCTCCTACGAGCAGTACTTC. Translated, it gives CASSFDRVSYEQYF.

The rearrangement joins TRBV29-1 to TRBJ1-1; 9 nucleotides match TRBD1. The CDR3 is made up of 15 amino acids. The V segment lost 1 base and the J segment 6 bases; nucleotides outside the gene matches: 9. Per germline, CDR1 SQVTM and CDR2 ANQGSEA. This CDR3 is CSVEGLLQGASEAFF. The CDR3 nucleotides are TGCAGCGTTGAAGGCCTCCTACAGGGGGCCTCTGAAGCTTTCTTT.

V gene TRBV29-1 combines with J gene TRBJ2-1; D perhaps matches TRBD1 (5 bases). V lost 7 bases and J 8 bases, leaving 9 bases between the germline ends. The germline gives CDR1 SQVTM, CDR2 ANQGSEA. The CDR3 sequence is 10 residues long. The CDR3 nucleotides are TGCAGCGCACAGGTAGATGAGCAGTTCTTC. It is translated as CSAQVDEQFF.

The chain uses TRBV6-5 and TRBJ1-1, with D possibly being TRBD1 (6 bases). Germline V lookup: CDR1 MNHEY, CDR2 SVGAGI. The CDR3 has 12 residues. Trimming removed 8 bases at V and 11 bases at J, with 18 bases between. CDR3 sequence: CASAPGGAGAFF. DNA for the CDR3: TGTGCCAGCGCCCCGGGGGGGGCTGGGGCTTTCTTT.

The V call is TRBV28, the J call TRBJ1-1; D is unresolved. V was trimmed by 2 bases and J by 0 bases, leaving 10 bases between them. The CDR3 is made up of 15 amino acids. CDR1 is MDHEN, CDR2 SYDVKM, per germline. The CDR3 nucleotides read TGTGCCAGCAGTTTAATTGGAGACCTGAACACTGAAGCTTTCTTT. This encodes CASSLIGDLNTEAFF.

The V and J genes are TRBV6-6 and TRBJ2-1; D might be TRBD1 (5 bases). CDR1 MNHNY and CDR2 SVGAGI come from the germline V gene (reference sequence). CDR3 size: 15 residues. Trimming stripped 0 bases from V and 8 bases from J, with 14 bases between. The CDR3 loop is CASSYSAQGFDEQFF. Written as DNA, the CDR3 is TGTGCCAGCAGTTACTCGGCTCAGGGTTTCGATGAGCAGTTCTTC.

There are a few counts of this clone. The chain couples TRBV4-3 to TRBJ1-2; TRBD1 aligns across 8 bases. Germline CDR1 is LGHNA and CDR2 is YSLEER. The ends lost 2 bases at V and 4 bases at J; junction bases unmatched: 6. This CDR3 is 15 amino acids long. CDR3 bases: TGCGCCAGCAGCCAAAAGGACAGGGAGGCCTATGGCTACACCTTC. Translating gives CASSQKDREAYGYTF.

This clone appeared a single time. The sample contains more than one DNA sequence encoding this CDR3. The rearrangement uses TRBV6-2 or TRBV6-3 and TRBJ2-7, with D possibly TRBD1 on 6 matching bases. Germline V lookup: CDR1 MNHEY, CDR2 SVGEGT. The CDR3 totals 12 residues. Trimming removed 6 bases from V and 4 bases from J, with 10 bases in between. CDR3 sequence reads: CASSRGQYEQYF. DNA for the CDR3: TGTGCCAGCAGCCGCGGACAGTACGAGCAGTACTTC.

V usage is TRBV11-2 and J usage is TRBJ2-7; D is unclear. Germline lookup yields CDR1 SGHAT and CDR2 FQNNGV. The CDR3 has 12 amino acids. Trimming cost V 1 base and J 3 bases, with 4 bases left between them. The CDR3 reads CASSLAYYEQYF. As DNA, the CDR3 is TGTGCCAGCAGCTTAGCCTACTACGAGCAGTACTTC.

CDR3 loop: CASSGRDRGPNTEAFF. The CDR3 DNA reads TGTGCCAGTAGTGGTCGGGACAGGGGGCCGAACACTGAAGCTTTCTTT. This chain uses TRBV19 with TRBJ1-1, with 12 bases matching TRBD1. V lost 5 bases, J lost 1 base, and 5 bases stayed unmatched. The CDR3 runs to 16 residues. CDR1 is LNHDA, CDR2 SQIVND, per germline (reference sequence).

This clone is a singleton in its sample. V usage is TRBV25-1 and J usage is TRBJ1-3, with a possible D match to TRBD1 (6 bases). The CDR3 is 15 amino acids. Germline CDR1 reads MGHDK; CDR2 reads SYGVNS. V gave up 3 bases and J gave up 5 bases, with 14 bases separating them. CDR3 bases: TGTGCCAGCAGTGATTCCGGACAGAAAAGAAACACCATATATTTT. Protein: CASSDSGQKRNTIYF.

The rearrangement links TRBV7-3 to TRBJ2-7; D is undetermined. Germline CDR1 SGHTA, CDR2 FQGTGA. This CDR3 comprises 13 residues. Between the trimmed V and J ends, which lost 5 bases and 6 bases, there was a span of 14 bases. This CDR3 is CASSPTGDLEQYF. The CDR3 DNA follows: TGTGCCAGCAGCCCCACGGGTGACCTCGAGCAGTACTTC.

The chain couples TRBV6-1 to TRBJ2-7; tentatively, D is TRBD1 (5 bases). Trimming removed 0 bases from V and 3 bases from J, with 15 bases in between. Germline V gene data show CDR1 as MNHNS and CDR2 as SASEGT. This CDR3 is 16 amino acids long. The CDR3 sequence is CASSEAAPDSYYEQYF. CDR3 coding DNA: TGTGCCAGCAGTGAAGCCGCTCCCGACAGTTACTACGAGCAGTACTTC.

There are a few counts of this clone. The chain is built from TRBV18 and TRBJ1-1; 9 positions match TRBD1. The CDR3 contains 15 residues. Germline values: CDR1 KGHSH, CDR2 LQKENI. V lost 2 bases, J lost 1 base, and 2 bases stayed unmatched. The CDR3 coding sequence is TGTGCCAGCTCACCAAGACAGGGGGAGAACACTGAAGCTTTCTTT. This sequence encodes CASSPRQGENTEAFF.

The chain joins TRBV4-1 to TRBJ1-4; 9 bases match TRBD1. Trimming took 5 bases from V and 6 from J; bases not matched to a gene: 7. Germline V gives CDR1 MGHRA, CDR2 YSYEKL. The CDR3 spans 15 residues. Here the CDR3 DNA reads TGCGCCAGCAGCGAACGGACAGGGGTCGATGAAAAACTGTTTTTT. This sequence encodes CASSERTGVDEKLFF.

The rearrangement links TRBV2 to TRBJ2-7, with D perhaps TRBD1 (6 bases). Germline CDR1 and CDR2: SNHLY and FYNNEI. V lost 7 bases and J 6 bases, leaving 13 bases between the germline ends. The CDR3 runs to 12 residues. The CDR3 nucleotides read TGTGCCAGCACAGGGGCGCCCAGCGAGCAGTACTTC. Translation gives CASTGAPSEQYF.

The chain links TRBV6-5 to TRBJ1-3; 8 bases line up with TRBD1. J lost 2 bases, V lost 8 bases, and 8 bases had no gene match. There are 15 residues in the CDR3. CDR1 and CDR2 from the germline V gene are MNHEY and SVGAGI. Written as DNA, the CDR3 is TGTGCCAGCGCGGCCCAGGGGGCGACTGGAAACACCATATATTTT. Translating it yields CASAAQGATGNTIYF.

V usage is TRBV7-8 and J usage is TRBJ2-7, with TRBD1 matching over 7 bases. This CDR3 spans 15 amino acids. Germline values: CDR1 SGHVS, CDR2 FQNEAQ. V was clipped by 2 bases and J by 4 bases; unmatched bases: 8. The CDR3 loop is CASSLRDSRLYEQYF. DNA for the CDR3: TGTGCCAGCAGCTTACGGGACAGCCGATTATACGAGCAGTACTTC.